One sample yielded the 18 T cell receptor beta chains listed below, sequenced in a study of Graves' ophthalmopathy and Graves' hyperthyroidism. Amplification from RNA transcripts yielded the TCR beta CDR3 regions. HTBI primers primed a first-round RT-PCR, and a second-round multiplex PCR followed. MiXCR, run by TCRdb on the multiplex PCR reads, gives a single entry per CDR3 protein. The sample holds about 500,000 distinct CDR3 sequences, under 40% seen once. The source material was peripheral blood or thyroid tissue (not recorded which). Receptors were obtained from an adult man with Graves' hyperthyroidism.

This clonotype was counted many times. The chain combines TRBV29-1 with TRBJ1-4; 7 positions agree with TRBD1. After removal of 8 bases from V and 5 bases from J, the junction contained 8 bases not matched to a gene. Germline loops: CDR1 SQVTM, CDR2 ANQGSEA. The CDR3 consists of 13 residues. CDR3 sequence reads: CSLRQGQNEKLFF. Here the CDR3 DNA reads TGCAGCTTGAGACAGGGACAGAATGAAAAACTGTTTTTT.

This clonotype was detected only a few times. This chain joins TRBV7-8 and TRBJ2-3; maybe TRBD1 (6 bases). The CDR3 is made up of 14 amino acids. Germline values: CDR1 SGHVS, CDR2 FQNEAQ. The V gene lost 6 bases and the J gene lost 4 bases, with 14 bases spanning the gap. The CDR3 nucleotides read TGTGCCAGCAGGAGGGGGTCTTGGGCAGATACGCAGTATTTT. Translated, it gives CASRRGSWADTQYF.

V is TRBV29-1 and J is TRBJ2-2; no reliable D call. The CDR3 extends over 14 amino acids. V lost 3 bases, J lost 6 bases, and 14 bases lay in between. Germline V gives CDR1 SQVTM, CDR2 ANQGSEA. CDR3 DNA sequence: TGCAGCGTTGATGGTAGGAATGACGCCGGGGAGCTGTTTTTT. Its translation is CSVDGRNDAGELFF.

This clonotype was recorded many times. The chain combines TRBV29-1 with TRBJ2-7; possible D gene TRBD2, 6 bases. Germline V lookup: CDR1 SQVTM, CDR2 ANQGSEA. Trimming cost V 5 bases and J 2 bases, with 10 bases left between them. The CDR3 length is 12 residues. CDR3 in DNA: TGCAGCGTTTCGGAGGGCACCTACGAGCAGTACTTC. Its translation: CSVSEGTYEQYF.

This clonotype was observed many times. The CDR3 here is CASRETGRNTGELFF. The CDR3 DNA is TGTGCCAGTAGGGAGACAGGGAGGAACACCGGGGAGCTGTTTTTT. The genes are TRBV19 and TRBJ2-2; 7 bases are shared with TRBD1. Germline lookup yields CDR1 LNHDA and CDR2 SQIVND (reference sequence). With V trimmed by 6 bases and J by 1 base, 5 bases remained unmatched. The CDR3 runs 15 residues.

This clonotype was found a few times. V usage is TRBV9 and J usage is TRBJ2-2; 16 positions match TRBD2. This CDR3 contains 20 residues. Germline CDR1 reads SGDLS; CDR2 reads YYNGEE. After removal of 0 bases from V and 0 bases from J, the junction contained 5 bases not matched to a gene. CDR3 sequence (DNA): TGTGCCAGCAGCGTAGACGGGACTAGCGGGAGGGCAGCGAACACCGGGGAGCTGTTTTTT. It translates to CASSVDGTSGRAANTGELFF.

This clonotype was observed many times. The V and J genes are TRBV24-1 and TRBJ1-1; D uncertain. The germline V gene has CDR1 KGHDR and CDR2 SFDVKD. Trimming pared 5 bases from V and 1 base from J, leaving 7 bases between. This CDR3 is built from 13 residues. CDR3 sequence: CATSGHSNTEAFF. DNA for the CDR3: TGTGCCACCAGTGGACACTCGAACACTGAAGCTTTCTTT.

This clonotype was picked up a small number of times. The rearrangement links TRBV29-1 to TRBJ1-5, with D perhaps matching TRBD1 (6 bases). The CDR3 runs to 12 residues. Trimming stripped 8 bases from V and 7 bases from J, with 15 bases between. The germline V gene encodes CDR1 SQVTM and CDR2 ANQGSEA. The CDR3 DNA is TGCAGCAGTGAGGGGGGAGGCCAGCCCCAGCATTTT. Its translation: CSSEGGGQPQHF.

This clonotype came up once. It is unclear where the CDR3 begins or ends on the DNA, so no DNA is shown, and the CDR3 is as TCRdb lists it. The chain couples TRBV10-3 to TRBJ2-5; the D segment call TRBD2 is taken from the table without a DNA check. Germline loops: CDR1 ENHRY, CDR2 SYGVKD. Ends included, the CDR3 has 24 residues. This CDR3 is CAITRQAGGEGGELFFGETETQNF.

The chain recombines TRBV6-6 with TRBJ2-7; 9 nucleotides match TRBD1. V shed 8 bases, J shed 6 bases, and the junction held 14 bases outside the gene matches. Germline lookup yields CDR1 MNHNY and CDR2 SVGAGI (reference sequence). CDR3 size: 15 residues. CDR3 DNA: TGTGCCAGCGGCCTTCCGGGACAGGGAATGGGCGAGCAGTACTTC. Amino acid sequence: CASGLPGQGMGEQYF.

This clonotype was found many times. The chain carries TRBV2 and TRBJ1-1; a weak D match, TRBD1 (5 bases). The CDR3 contains 14 residues. Germline V gene lookup returns CDR1 SNHLY and CDR2 FYNNEI. The V end lost 1 base, the J end lost 4 bases, and 10 bases lay between the germline ends. CDR3 coding DNA: TGTGCCAGCAGTGAAGATCTGGGGGGCACTGAAGCTTTCTTT. Amino acid sequence: CASSEDLGGTEAFF.

This clonotype was detected ten times or more. CDR3 DNA: TGCAGCGTCTTCCTGACAGGGTCGAACACCGGGGAGCTGTTTTTT. Protein: CSVFLTGSNTGELFF. The chain carries TRBV29-1 and TRBJ2-2, with 7 bases identical to TRBD1. V dropped 6 bases and J dropped 0; count of bases not matched to a gene: 7. The CDR3 sequence is 15 residues long. Germline CDR1 and CDR2: SQVTM and ANQGSEA.

Regarding this clonotype: A single base separates this from a much larger clone, so it may be a read error. This chain joins TRBV7-3 and TRBJ1-5; D gene unclear. The germline V gene has CDR1 SGHTA and CDR2 FQGTGA. The CDR3 is 21 amino acids. V lost 1 base, J lost 2 bases, and 27 bases lay in between. The CDR3 protein is CASSLIIILVRVQTGNQPQHF. CDR3 bases: TGTGCCAGCAGCTTAATCATCATTTTGGTGCGAGTGCAGACGGGCAATCAGCCCCAGCATTTT.

This clonotype was recorded many times. The rearrangement links TRBV13 to TRBJ1-2; TRBD1 matches at 8 bases. The J segment lost 6 bases and the V segment lost 5 bases, leaving 5 bases of the junction unmatched. Germline-derived CDR1 and CDR2 are PRHDT and FYEKMQ (reference sequence). The CDR3 covers 13 residues. In DNA, the CDR3 is TGTGCCAGCAGCCCCGGGACAGGCGATGGCTACACCTTC. Its protein is CASSPGTGDGYTF.

This clonotype has a handful of counts. This chain uses TRBV4-2 with TRBJ1-4; no clear D gene. Germline V gives CDR1 LGHNA, CDR2 YNFKEQ. There are 17 residues in the CDR3. V was cut by 0 bases and J by 0 bases, with 11 bases left in between. CDR3 protein: CASSQDRALATNEKLFF. As DNA, the CDR3 is TGTGCCAGCAGCCAAGATCGTGCGTTAGCAACTAATGAAAAACTGTTTTTT.

The chain is built from TRBV25-1 and TRBJ2-3; TRBD2 might be the D (6 bases). The V gene lost 5 bases and the J gene lost 5 bases, with 20 bases spanning the gap. Germline V gene lookup returns CDR1 MGHDK and CDR2 SYGVNS. The length of the CDR3 is 16 residues. CDR3 region: CASSYDAGSRVDTQYF. The CDR3 DNA sequence: TGTGCCAGCAGTTACGACGCGGGATCCCGGGTAGATACGCAGTATTTT.

In its sample, this clonotype was seen once. It may be a read error: a sequence one base away is much more abundant. The chain links TRBV5-1 to TRBJ1-5; 9 bases fit TRBD1. J gave up 7 bases and V 3 bases, and 5 bases lay outside the gene matches. Germline assignment: CDR1 SGHRS and CDR2 YFSETQ. The CDR3 has 14 residues. CDR3 sequence: CASSSDRGGQPQHF. The CDR3 region has the DNA TGCGCCAGCAGCTCGGACAGGGGTGGGCAGCCCCAGCATTTT.

This clonotype has a count of ten or more. V usage is TRBV12-3 or TRBV12-4 and J usage is TRBJ1-1; D is possibly TRBD1 (5 bases). V lost 9 bases, J lost 4 bases, and 15 bases lay in between. This CDR3 is built from 13 residues. CDR3 sequence reads: CASSGGGGTEAFF. CDR3 coding DNA: TGTGCCAGTTCGGGGGGAGGTGGCACTGAAGCTTTCTTT.